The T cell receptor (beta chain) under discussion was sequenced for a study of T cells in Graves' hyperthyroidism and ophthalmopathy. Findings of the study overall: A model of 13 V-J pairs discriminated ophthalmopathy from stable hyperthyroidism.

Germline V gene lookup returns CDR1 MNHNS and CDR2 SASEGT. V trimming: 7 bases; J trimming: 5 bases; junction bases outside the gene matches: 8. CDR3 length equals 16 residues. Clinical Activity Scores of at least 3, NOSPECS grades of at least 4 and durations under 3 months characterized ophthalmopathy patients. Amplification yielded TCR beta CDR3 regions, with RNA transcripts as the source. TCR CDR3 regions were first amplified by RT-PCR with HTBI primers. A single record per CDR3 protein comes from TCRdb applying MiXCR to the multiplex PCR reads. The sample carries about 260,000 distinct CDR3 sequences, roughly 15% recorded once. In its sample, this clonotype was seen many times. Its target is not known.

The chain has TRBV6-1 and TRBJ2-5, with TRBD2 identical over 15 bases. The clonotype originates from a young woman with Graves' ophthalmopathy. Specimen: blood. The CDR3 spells CASTRTSGGARETQYF. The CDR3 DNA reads TGTGCCAGCACACGGACTAGCGGGGGGGCTCGGGAGACCCAGTACTTC.